The clone carrying this TCR beta chain was recorded at least ten times. Its antigen is unknown. The data derive from a study of early T cells in non-severe SARS-CoV-2 infection. Study information: Sequenced bulk RNA came from whole blood that was unsorted, and chains were unpaired.

The CDR3 consists of 15 residues. V gave up 0 bases and J gave up 9 bases, with 15 bases separating them. Germline V gives CDR1 LGHNA, CDR2 YSLEER. The TCR library protocol was used to attach unique molecular identifiers. These identifiers were attached to individual cDNA molecules. TCRdb redid the calling of the 5' RACE reads with MiXCR, one entry per CDR3 protein. The sample contains approximately 34,000 distinct CDR3 sequences, more than 4.5% of which appear only once. Study-level findings and limits: Private and CD4 specificities were missed by VDJdb matching, which favored anti-spike CD8 responses.

This clonotype was sampled from an adult who was a healthcare worker with PCR-confirmed SARS-CoV-2 infection or an uninfected control (not recorded which). V is TRBV4-3 and J is TRBJ1-5, with D uncertain. The sample was whole blood, taken at baseline. In DNA, the CDR3 is TGCGCCAGCAGCCAAGATTGGCACAGTGAAAGGCCCCAGCATTTT. It encodes CASSQDWHSERPQHF.